The T cell receptor beta chain under discussion was sequenced for a study of shared clonotypes between healthy human individuals. Study conclusions and caveats: Generation of non-shared clonotypes was less probable than generation of clonotypes shared by all four donors.

CD45RO negativity and positive selection for CCR7 defined naive CD8 cells, a population that excluded terminally differentiated effector memory CD45RA+ cells. Donors comprised healthy HIV-negative adults lacking recent acute infections or vaccinations. Germline CDR1 and CDR2: LNHDA and SQIVND (reference sequence). This CDR3 is 12 amino acids long. Points on this clone: Its antigen is as yet unknown. An end of the junction differs from the germline gene, which may be a read error.

Assay execution proceeded at the deep level. Original handling: In the immunoSEQ data, sequences were junction-only and lacked quality scores, so filtering differed. Measured with immunoSEQ multiplex PCR; TCRdb has only the in-frame clones, and not every one. The V and J calls and clone size come from that table; D and trimming were worked out from the DNA. The sample holds around 640,000 clones; roughly 95% are singletons and the top ten take roughly 0.1%. The sequence was collected from a woman younger than 45 in good health. The sample consisted of naive CD8+ T cells sorted from blood. V gene TRBV19 combines with J gene TRBJ1-1; D is undetermined. The CDR3 loop is CASSIGLTEAFF. The CDR3 DNA is TGTGCCAGTAGCATAGGTTTGACTGAAGCTTTCTTT.